This TCR beta chain stems from a study of T-cell reconstitution after alpha-beta-depleted transplantation in children. Germline V gene data show CDR1 as SQVTM and CDR2 as ANQGSEA. Trimming removed 7 bases at V and 1 base at J, with 10 bases between. The CDR3 has 12 residues. This clonotype has ten or more counts. TCRbeta library preparation incorporated unique molecular identifiers. TCRdb reanalysed the PCR reads using MiXCR and keeps one entry per CDR3 protein. The sample has 400,000 to 500,000 distinct CDR3 sequences, 11% seen once. The rearrangement joins TRBV29-1 to TRBJ1-1; tentative D call: TRBD1 (6 bases). The receptor comes from a human donor who donated a stem cell graft to a child with acute myeloid leukemia. Sequenced material: PBMCs from the stem cell graft donor, taken from the stem cell graft. The chain's CDR3 is CSGIQGNTEAFF. The CDR3, as DNA: TGCAGCGGGATACAGGGGAACACTGAAGCTTTCTTT.